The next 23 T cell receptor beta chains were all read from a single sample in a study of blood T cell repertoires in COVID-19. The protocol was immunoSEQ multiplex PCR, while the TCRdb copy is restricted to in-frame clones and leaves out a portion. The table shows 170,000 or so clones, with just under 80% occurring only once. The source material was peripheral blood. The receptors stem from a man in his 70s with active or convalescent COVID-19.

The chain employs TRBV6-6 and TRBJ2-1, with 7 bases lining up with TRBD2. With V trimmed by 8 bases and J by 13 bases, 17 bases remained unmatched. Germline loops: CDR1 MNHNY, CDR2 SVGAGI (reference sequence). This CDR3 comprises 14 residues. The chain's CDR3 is CASGSGGVRGDQFF. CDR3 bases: TGTGCCAGCGGCTCTGGGGGGGTTCGAGGGGATCAGTTCTTC.

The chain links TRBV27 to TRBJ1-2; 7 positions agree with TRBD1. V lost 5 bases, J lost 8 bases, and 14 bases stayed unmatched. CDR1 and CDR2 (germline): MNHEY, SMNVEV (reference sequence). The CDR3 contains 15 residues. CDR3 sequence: CASSPNPQGVGGYTF. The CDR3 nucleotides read TGTGCCAGCAGTCCTAACCCTCAGGGGGTAGGAGGCTACACCTTC.

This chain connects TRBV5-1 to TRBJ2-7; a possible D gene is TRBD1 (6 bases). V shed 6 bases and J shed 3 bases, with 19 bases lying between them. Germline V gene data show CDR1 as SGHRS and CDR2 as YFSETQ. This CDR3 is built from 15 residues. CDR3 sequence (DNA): TGCGCCAGCAACCCAGGGGCCTCTAACCTCTACGAGCAGTACTTC. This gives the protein CASNPGASNLYEQYF.

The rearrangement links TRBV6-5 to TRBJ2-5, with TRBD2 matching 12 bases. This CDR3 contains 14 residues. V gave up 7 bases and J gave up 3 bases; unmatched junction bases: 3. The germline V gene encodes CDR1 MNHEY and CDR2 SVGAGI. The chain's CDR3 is CASNPSGGEETQYF. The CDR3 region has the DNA TGTGCCAGCAATCCTAGCGGGGGGGAAGAGACCCAGTACTTC.

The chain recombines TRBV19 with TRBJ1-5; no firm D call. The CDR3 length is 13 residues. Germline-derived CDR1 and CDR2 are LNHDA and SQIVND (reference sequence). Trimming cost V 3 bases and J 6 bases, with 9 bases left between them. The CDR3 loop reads CASSIGFGQPQHF. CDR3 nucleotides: TGTGCCAGTAGTATCGGGTTCGGTCAGCCCCAGCATTTT.

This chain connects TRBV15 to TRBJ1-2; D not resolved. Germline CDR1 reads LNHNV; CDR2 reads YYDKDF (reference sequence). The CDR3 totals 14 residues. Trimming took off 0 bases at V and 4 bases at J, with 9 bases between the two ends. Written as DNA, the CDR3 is TGTGCCACCAGCAGAGATCGAGAGTTCTATGGCTACACCTTC. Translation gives CATSRDREFYGYTF.

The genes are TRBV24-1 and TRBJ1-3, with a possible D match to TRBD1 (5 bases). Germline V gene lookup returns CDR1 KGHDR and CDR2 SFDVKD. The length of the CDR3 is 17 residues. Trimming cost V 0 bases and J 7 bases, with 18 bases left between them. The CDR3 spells CATSDLHYQGGVNTIYF. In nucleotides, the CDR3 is TGTGCCACCAGTGATTTGCATTACCAGGGCGGTGTCAACACCATATATTTT.

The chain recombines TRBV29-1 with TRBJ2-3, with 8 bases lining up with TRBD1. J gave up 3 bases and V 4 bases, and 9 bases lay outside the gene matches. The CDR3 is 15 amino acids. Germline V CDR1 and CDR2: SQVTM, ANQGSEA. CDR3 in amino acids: CSVGGWTGRTDTQYF. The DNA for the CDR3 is TGCAGCGTTGGGGGATGGACAGGGAGGACAGATACGCAGTATTTT.

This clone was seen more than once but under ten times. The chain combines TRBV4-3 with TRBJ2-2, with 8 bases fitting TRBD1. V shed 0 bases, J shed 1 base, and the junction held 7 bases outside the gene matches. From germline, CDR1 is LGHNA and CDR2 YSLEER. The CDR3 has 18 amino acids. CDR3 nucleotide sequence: TGCGCCAGCAGCCAAGAAAGTTGGGGGACAGGGAACACCGGGGAGCTGTTTTTT. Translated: CASSQESWGTGNTGELFF.

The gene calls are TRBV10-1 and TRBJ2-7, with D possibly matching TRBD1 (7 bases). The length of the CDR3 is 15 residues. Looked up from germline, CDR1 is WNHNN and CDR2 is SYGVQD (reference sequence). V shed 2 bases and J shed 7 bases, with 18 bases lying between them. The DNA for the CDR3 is TGCGCCAGCAGTGAGGGGCAGGGGGGAGTCGAAGAGCAGTACTTC. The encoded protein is CASSEGQGGVEEQYF.

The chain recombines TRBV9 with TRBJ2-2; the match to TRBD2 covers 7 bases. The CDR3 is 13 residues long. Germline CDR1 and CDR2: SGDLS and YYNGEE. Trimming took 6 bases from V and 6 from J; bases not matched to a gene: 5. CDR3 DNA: TGTGCCAGCACCGGACTAGTTCCCGGGGAGCTGTTTTTT. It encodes CASTGLVPGELFF.

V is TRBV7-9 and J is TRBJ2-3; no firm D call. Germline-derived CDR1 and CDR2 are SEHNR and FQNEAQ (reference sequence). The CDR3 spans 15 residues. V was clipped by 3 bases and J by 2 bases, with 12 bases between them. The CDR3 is CASSLFGQLTDTQYF. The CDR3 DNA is TGTGCCAGCAGCTTGTTTGGTCAACTCACAGATACGCAGTATTTT.

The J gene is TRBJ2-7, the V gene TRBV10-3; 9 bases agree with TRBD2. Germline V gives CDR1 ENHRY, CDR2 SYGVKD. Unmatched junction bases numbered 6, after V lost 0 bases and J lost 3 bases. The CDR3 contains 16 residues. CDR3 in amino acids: CAISESVAGAHYEQYF. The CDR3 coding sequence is TGTGCCATCAGTGAGTCCGTAGCGGGGGCACACTACGAGCAGTACTTC.

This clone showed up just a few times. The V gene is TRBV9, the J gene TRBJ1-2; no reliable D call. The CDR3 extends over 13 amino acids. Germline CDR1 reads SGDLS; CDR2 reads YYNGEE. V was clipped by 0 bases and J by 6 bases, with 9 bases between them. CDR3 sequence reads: CASSVAGSHGYTF. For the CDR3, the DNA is TGTGCCAGCAGCGTAGCAGGCTCCCATGGCTACACCTTC.

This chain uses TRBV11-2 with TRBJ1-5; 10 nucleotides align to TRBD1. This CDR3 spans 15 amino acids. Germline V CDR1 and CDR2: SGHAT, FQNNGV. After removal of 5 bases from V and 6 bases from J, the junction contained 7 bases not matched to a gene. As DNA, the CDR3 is TGTGCCAGCAGCCTCGCGGGGGACAGGGGTCAGCCCCAGCATTTT. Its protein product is CASSLAGDRGQPQHF.

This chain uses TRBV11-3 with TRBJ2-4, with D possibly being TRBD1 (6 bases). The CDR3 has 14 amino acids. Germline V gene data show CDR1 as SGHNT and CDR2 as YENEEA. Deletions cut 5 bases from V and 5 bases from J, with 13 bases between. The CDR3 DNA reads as TGTGCCAGCAGCCGGGCAGGGGCCGAAAACATTCAGTACTTC. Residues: CASSRAGAENIQYF.

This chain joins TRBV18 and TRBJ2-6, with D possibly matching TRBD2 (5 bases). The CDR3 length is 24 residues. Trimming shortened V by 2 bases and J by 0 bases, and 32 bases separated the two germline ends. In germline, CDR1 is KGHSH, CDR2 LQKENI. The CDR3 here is CASSPVAYVSGSASSISGANVLTF. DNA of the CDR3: TGTGCCAGCTCACCAGTAGCGTACGTATCGGGCTCGGCATCCAGTATCTCTGGGGCCAACGTCCTGACTTTC.

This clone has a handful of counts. The CDR3 DNA reads TGTGCCACATGGGGGACAGGGACAAATAATGAGCAGTTCTTC. The encoded protein is CATWGTGTNNEQFF. V usage is TRBV19 and J usage is TRBJ2-1; 9 nucleotides match TRBD1. CDR1 LNHDA and CDR2 SQIVND come from the germline V gene (reference sequence). V lost 10 bases and J lost 7; bases outside the gene matches: 11. The CDR3 is 14 residues long.

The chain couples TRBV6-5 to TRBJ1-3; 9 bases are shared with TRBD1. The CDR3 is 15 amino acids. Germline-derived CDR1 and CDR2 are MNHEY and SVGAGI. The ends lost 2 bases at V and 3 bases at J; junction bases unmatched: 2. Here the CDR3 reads CASSYGTGFGNTIYF. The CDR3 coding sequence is TGTGCCAGCAGTTACGGGACAGGGTTTGGAAACACCATATATTTT.

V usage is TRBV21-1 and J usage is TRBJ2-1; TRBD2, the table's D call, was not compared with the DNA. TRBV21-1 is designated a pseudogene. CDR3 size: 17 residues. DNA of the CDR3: TGTGCCAGCAGCAAAGAGGGAGGGCAAAGAATTGACAATGAGCAGTTCTTC. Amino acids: CASSKEGGQRIDNEQFF.

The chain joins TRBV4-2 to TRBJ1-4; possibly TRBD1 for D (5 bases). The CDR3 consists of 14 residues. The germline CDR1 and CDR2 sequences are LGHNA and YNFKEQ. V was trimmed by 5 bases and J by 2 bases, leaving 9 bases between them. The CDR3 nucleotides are TGTGCCAGCAGCGGGGGGGGGACTAATGAAAAACTGTTTTTT. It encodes CASSGGGTNEKLFF.

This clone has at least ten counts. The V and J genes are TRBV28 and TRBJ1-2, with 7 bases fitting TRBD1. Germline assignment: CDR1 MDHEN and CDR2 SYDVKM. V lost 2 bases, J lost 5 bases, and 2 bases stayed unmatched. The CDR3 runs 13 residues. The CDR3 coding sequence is TGTGCCAGCAGTTTAAGGGGGCTATATGGCTACACCTTC. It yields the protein CASSLRGLYGYTF.

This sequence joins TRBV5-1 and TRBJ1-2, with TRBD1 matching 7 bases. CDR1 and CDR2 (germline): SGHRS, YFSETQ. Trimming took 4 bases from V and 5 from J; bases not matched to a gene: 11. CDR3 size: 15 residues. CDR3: CASSIGTDRVYGYTF. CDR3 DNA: TGCGCCAGCAGCATAGGGACAGATCGCGTTTATGGCTACACCTTC.